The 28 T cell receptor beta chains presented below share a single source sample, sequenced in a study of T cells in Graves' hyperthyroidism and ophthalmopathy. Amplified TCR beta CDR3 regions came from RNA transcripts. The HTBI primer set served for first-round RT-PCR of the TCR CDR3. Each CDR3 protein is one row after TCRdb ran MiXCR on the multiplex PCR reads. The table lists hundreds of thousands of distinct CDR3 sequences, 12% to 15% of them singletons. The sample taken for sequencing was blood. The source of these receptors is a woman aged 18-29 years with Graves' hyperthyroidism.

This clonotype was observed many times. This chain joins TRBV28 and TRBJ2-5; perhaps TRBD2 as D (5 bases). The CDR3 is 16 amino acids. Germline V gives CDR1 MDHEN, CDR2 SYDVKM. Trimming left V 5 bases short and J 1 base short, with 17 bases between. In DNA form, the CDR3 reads TGTGCCAGCAGTGCTGACGGGAACCAGTTCCAAGAGACCCAGTACTTC. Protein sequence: CASSADGNQFQETQYF.

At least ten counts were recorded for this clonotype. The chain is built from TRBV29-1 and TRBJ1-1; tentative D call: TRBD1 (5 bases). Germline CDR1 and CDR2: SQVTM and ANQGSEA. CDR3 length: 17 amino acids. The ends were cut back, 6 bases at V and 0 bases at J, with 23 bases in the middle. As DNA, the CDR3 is TGCAGCGTGGGCCGCAGTGCAGGGACCGGGATGAACACTGAAGCTTTCTTT. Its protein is CSVGRSAGTGMNTEAFF. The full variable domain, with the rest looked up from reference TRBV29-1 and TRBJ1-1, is SAVISQKPSRDICQRGTSLTIQCQVDSQVTMMFWYRQQPGQSLTLIATANQGSEATYESGFVIDKFPISRPNLTFSTLTVSNMSPEDSSIYLCSVGRSAGTGMNTEAFFGQGTRLTVV.

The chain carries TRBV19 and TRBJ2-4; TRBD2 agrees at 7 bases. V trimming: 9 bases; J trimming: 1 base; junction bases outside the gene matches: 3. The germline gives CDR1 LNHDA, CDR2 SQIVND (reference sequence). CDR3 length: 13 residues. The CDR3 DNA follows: TGTGCCAGCGGGGAGGGGGCCAAAAACATTCAGTACTTC. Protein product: CASGEGAKNIQYF. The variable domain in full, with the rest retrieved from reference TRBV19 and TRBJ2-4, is DGGITQSPKYLFRKEGQNVTLSCEQNLNHDAMYWYRQDPGQGLRLIYYSQIVNDFQKGDIAEGYSVSREKKESFPLTVTSAQKNPTAFYLCASGEGAKNIQYFGAGTRLSVL.

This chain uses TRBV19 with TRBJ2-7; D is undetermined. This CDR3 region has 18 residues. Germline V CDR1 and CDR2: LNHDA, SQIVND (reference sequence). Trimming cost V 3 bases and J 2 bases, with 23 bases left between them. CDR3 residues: CASSISLPGPGATYEQYF. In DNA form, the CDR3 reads TGTGCCAGTAGTATCTCTCTTCCCGGCCCGGGTGCCACCTACGAGCAGTACTTC.

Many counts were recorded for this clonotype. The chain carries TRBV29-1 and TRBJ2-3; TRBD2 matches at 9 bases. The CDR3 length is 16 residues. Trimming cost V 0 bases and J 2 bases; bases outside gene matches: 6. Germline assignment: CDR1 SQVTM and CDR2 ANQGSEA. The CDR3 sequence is CSVEDQVAGDTDTQYF. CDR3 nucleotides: TGCAGCGTTGAAGATCAGGTAGCGGGAGACACAGATACGCAGTATTTT.

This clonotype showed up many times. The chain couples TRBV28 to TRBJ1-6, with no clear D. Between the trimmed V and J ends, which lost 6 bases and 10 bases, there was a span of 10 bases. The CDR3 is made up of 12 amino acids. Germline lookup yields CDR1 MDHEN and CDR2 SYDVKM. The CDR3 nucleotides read TGTGCCAGCAGCCTTTTGCTATCACCCCTCCACTTT. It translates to CASSLLLSPLHF.

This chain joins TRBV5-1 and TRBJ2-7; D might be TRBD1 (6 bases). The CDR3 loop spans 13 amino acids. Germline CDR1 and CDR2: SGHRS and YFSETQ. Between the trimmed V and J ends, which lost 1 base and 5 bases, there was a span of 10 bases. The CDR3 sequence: CASSLWGRDEQYF. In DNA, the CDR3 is TGCGCCAGCAGCTTGTGGGGGCGCGACGAGCAGTACTTC.

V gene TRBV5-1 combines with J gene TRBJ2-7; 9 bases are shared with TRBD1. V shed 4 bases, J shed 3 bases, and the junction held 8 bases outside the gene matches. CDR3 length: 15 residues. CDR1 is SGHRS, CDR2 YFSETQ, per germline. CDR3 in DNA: TGCGCCAGCAGCGTGAACCGGGACAGGGTCTACGAGCAGTACTTC. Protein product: CASSVNRDRVYEQYF.

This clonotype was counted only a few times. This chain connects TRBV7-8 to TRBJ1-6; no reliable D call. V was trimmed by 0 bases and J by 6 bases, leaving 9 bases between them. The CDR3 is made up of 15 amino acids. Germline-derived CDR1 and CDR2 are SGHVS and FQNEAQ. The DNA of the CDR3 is TGTGCCAGCAGCTTAGCAGCCGGCCGTAATTCACCCCTCCACTTT. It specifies CASSLAAGRNSPLHF.

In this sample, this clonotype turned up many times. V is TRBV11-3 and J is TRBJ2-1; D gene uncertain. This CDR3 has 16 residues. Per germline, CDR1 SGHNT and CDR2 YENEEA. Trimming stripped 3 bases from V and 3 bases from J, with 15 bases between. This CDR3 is CASSFFYGPFYNEQFF. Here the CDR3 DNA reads TGTGCCAGCAGCTTCTTCTACGGGCCATTCTACAATGAGCAGTTCTTC. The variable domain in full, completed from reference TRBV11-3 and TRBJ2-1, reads EAGVVQSPRYKIIEKKQPVAFWCNPISGHNTLYWYLQNLGQGPELLIRYENEEAVDDSQLPKDRFSAERLKGVDSTLKIQPAELGDSAVYLCASSFFYGPFYNEQFFGPGTRLTVL.

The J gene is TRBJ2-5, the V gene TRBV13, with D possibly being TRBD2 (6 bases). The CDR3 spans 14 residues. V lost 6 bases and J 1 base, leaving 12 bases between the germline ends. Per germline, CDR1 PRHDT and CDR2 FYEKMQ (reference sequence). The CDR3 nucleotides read TGTGCCAGCAGTCAAGCGGGCCTCCAAGAGACCCAGTACTTC. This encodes CASSQAGLQETQYF.

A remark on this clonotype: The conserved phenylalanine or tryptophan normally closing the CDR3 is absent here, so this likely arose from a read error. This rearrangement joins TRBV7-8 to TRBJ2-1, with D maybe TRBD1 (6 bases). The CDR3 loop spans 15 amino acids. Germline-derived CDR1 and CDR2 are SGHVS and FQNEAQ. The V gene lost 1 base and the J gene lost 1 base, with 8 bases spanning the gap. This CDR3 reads CASSLGGGSYNEQFS. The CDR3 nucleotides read TGTGCCAGCAGCTTAGGAGGGGGTTCCTACAATGAGCAGTTCTCC.

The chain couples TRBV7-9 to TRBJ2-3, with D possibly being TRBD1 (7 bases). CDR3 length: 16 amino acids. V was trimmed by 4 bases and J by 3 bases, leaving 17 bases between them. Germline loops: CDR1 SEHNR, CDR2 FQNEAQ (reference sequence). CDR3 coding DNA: TGTGCCAGCAGCTGGGGGGACAGCCGGGGAACAGATACGCAGTATTTT. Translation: CASSWGDSRGTDTQYF.

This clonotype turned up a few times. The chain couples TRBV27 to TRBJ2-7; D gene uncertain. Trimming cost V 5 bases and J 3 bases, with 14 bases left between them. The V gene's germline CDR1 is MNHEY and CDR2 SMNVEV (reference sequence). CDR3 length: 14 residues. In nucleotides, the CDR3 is TGTGCCAGCAGTCGGTCCCGAAGGGTCTACGAGCAGTACTTC. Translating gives CASSRSRRVYEQYF.

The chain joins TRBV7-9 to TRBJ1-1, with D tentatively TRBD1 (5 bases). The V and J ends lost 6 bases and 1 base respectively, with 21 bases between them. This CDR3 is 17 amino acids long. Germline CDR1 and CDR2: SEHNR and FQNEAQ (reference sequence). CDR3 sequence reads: CASRTAGRVPSNTEAFF. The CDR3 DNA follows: TGTGCCAGCAGAACGGCAGGGAGGGTCCCCTCGAACACTGAAGCTTTCTTT. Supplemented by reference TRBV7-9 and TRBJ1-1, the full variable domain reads DTGVSQNPRHKITKRGQNVTFRCDPISEHNRLYWYRQTLGQGPEFLTYFQNEAQLEKSRLLSDRFSAERPKGSFSTLEIQRTEQGDSAMYLCASRTAGRVPSNTEAFFGQGTRLTVV.

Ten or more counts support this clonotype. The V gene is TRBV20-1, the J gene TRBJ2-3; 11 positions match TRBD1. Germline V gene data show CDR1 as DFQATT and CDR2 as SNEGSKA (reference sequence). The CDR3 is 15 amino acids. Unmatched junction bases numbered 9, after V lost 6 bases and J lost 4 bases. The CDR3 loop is CSASRTGGAADTQYF. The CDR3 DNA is TGCAGTGCCTCGCGGACAGGGGGCGCGGCAGATACGCAGTATTTT.

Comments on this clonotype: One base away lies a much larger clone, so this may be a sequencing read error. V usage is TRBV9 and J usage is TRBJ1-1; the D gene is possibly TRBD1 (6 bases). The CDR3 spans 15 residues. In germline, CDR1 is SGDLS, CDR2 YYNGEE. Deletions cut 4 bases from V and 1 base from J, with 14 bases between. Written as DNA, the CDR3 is TGTGCCAGCAGCACCCCAGACAGGTCGAACACTGAAGCTTTCTTT. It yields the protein CASSTPDRSNTEAFF. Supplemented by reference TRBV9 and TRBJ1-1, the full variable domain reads DSGVTQTPKHLITATGQRVTLRCSPRSGDLSVYWYQQSLDQGLQFLIQYYNGEERAKGNILERFSAQQFPDLHSELNLSSLELGDSALYFCASSTPDRSNTEAFFGQGTRLTVV.

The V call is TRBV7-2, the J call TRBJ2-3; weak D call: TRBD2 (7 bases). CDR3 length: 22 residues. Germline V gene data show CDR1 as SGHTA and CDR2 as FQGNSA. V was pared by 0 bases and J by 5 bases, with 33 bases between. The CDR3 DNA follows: TGTGCCAGCAGCTTAGCCCGATTGATGGGGGGGGACACCTCCAAACTACTAGATACGCAGTATTTT. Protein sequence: CASSLARLMGGDTSKLLDTQYF.

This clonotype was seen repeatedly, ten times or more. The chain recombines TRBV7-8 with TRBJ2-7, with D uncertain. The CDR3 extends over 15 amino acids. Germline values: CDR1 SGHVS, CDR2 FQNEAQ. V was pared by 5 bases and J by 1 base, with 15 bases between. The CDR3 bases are TGTGCCAGCAGCCCTACGAGAGTATGGTCCTACGAGCAGTACTTC. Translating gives CASSPTRVWSYEQYF.

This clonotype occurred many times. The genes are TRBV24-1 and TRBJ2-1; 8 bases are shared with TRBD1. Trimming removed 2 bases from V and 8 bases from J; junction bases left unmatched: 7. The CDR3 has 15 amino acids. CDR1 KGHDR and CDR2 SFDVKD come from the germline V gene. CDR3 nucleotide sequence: TGTGCCACCAGTGATTCGGGACAGGTCAGATATGAGCAGTTCTTC. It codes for CATSDSGQVRYEQFF.

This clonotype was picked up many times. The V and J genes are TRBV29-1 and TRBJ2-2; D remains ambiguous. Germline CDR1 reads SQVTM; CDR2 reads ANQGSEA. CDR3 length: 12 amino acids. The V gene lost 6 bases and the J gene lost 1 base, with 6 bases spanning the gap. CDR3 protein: CSVRENTGELFF. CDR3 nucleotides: TGCAGCGTCCGTGAGAACACCGGGGAGCTGTTTTTT.

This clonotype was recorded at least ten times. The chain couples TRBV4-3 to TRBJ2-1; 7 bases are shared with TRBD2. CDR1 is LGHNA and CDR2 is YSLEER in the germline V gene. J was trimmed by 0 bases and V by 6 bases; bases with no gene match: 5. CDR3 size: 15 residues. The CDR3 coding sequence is TGCGCCAGCAGACTCGGGAGGAACTCCTACAATGAGCAGTTCTTC. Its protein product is CASRLGRNSYNEQFF.

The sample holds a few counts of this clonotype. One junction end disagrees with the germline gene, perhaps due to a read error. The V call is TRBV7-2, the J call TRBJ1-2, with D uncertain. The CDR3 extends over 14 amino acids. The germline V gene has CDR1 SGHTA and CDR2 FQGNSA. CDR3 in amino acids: CASSLGAQIYGCTF. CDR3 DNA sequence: TGTGCCAGCAGCTTAGGCGCACAGATCTATGGCTGCACCTTC.

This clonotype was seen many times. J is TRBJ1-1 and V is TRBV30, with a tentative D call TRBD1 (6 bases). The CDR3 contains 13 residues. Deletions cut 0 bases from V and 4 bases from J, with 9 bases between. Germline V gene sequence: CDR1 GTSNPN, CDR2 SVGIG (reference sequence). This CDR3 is CAWSVGGFTEAFF. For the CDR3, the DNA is TGTGCCTGGAGTGTAGGGGGTTTCACTGAAGCTTTCTTT.

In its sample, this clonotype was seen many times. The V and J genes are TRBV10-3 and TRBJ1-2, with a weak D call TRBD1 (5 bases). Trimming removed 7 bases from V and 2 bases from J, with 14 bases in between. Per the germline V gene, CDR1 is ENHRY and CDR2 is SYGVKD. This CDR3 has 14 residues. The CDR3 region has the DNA TGTGCCATCAACGGGGCAGGAACCAACTATGGCTACACCTTC. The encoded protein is CAINGAGTNYGYTF.

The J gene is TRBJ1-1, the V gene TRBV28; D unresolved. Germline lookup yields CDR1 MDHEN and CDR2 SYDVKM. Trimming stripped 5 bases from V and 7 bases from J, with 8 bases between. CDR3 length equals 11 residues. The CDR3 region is CASSPQVEAFF. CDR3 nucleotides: TGTGCCAGCAGTCCCCAGGTTGAAGCTTTCTTT.

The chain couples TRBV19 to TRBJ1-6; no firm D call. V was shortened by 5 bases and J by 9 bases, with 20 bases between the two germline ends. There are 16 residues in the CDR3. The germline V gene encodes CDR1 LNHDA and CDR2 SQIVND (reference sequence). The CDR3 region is CASSVGNSIRGSPLHF. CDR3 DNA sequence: TGTGCCAGTAGTGTGGGAAACAGCATCCGGGGTTCACCCCTCCACTTT.

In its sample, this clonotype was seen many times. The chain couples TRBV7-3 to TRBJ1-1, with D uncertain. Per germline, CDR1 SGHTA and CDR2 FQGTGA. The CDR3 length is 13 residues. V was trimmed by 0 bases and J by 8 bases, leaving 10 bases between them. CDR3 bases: TGTGCCAGCAGCTTAACCCTGGATACCGAAGCTTTCTTT. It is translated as CASSLTLDTEAFF. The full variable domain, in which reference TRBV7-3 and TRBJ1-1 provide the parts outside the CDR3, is GAGVSQTPSNKVTEKGKYVELRCDPISGHTALYWYRQSLGQGPEFLIYFQGTGAADDSGLPNDRFFAVRPEGSVSTLKIQRTERGDSAVYLCASSLTLDTEAFFGQGTRLTVV.